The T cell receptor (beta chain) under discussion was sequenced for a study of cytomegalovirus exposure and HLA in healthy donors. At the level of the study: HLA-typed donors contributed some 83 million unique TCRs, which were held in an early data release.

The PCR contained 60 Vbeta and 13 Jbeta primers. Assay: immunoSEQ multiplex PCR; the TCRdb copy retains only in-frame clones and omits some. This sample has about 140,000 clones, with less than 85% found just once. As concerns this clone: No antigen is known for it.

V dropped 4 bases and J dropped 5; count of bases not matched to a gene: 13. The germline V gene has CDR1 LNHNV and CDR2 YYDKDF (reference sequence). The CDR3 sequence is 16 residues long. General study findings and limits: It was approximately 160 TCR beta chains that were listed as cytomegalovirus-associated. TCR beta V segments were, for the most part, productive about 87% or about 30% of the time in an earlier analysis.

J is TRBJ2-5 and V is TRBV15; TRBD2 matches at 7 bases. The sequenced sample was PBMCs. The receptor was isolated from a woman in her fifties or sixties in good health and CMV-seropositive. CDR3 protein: CATSIPRGVKRETQYF. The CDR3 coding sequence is TGTGCCACCAGCATCCCCCGGGGGGTCAAGAGGGAGACCCAGTACTTC.